The 15 T cell receptor beta chains listed next were all sequenced from one sample in a study of cytomegalovirus exposure and HLA in healthy donors. A multiplex PCR was run with 60 Vbeta primers and 13 Jbeta primers. The protocol was immunoSEQ multiplex PCR, while the TCRdb copy is restricted to in-frame clones and leaves out a portion. Here the sample spans 120,000 to 150,000 clones, around 85% being singletons. The sequenced material came from PBMCs. The receptors come from a man in his forties or fifties in good health and CMV-seropositive.

The J gene is TRBJ1-5, the V gene TRBV10-3, with 7 bases identical to TRBD1. This CDR3 comprises 14 residues. V gave up 4 bases and J gave up 4 bases; unmatched junction bases: 4. Germline CDR1 and CDR2: ENHRY and SYGVKD. CDR3 in amino acids: CAISAGQNNQPQHF. The CDR3 DNA sequence: TGTGCCATCAGTGCGGGACAGAATAATCAGCCCCAGCATTTT.

The gene calls are TRBV15 and TRBJ1-5, with D possibly being TRBD1 (5 bases). The germline V and J ends were trimmed by 0 bases and 6 bases, with 6 bases remaining between them. The germline gives CDR1 LNHNV, CDR2 YYDKDF (reference sequence). This CDR3 contains 13 residues. The CDR3 DNA follows: TGTGCCACCAGCAGAGATCAGGGTCAGCCCCAGCATTTT. Translating gives CATSRDQGQPQHF.

This chain connects TRBV10-3 to TRBJ2-5; the D is unclear. This CDR3 is built from 13 residues. Germline V gene lookup returns CDR1 ENHRY and CDR2 SYGVKD. The V gene lost 0 bases and the J gene lost 4 bases, with 6 bases spanning the gap. The DNA of the CDR3 is TGTGCCATCAGTGAGTCCCCTTTAGAGACCCAGTACTTC. Its translation is CAISESPLETQYF.

In DNA form, the CDR3 reads TGTGCCAGCAGCCGGGCCGGGGAGAAAGCTTTCTTT. This sequence encodes CASSRAGEKAFF. The chain recombines TRBV5-4 with TRBJ1-1; D gene ambiguous. Trimming took 4 bases from V and 9 from J, leaving 13 bases between them. This CDR3 is 12 amino acids long. CDR1 SGHNT and CDR2 YYREEE come from the germline V gene (reference sequence).

The rearrangement links TRBV7-9 to TRBJ1-5; weak D call: TRBD1 (6 bases). V lost 4 bases and J lost 2, with 18 bases in between. The germline V gene has CDR1 SEHNR and CDR2 FQNEAQ (reference sequence). This CDR3 region has 17 residues. In DNA, the CDR3 is TGTGCCAGCAGCTCCTTGGGGGGGGCCGGGGGCAATCAGCCCCAGCATTTT. Translated, it gives CASSSLGGAGGNQPQHF.

The V gene is TRBV7-9, the J gene TRBJ2-7; 11 bases are a match to TRBD1. Germline lookup yields CDR1 SEHNR and CDR2 FQNEAQ (reference sequence). This CDR3 is 16 amino acids long. The ends lost 2 bases at V and 5 bases at J; junction bases unmatched: 8. As DNA, the CDR3 is TGTGCCAGCAGCTTATCCCGGACAGGGGGCTCAGACGAGCAGTACTTC. Encoded protein: CASSLSRTGGSDEQYF. Full variable domain (outside the CDR3, taken from reference TRBV7-9 and TRBJ2-7): DTGVSQNPRHKITKRGQNVTFRCDPISEHNRLYWYRQTLGQGPEFLTYFQNEAQLEKSRLLSDRFSAERPKGSFSTLEIQRTEQGDSAMYLCASSLSRTGGSDEQYFGPGTRLTVT.

CDR3 region: CASSHRGLNTEAFF. Here the CDR3 DNA reads TGTGCCAGCAGCCACAGGGGTCTGAACACTGAAGCTTTCTTT. The genes are TRBV7-9 and TRBJ1-1; 7 nucleotides line up with TRBD1. The CDR3 length is 14 residues. Trimming took 5 bases from V and 0 from J; bases not matched to a gene: 3. From germline, CDR1 is SEHNR and CDR2 FQNEAQ (reference sequence).

This sequence joins TRBV2 and TRBJ1-5, with no clear D. Trimming stripped 4 bases from V and 4 bases from J, with 14 bases between. Germline CDR1 and CDR2: SNHLY and FYNNEI. The CDR3 totals 15 residues. The DNA for the CDR3 is TGTGCCAGCAGTGCTGCGGGCAGCGCTAATCAGCCCCAGCATTTT. Translating gives CASSAAGSANQPQHF.

The chain employs TRBV11-3 and TRBJ2-1; 12 nucleotides match TRBD2. Germline V gene lookup returns CDR1 SGHNT and CDR2 YENEEA. The J segment lost 2 bases and the V segment lost 0 bases, leaving 5 bases of the junction unmatched. CDR3 size: 18 residues. Here the CDR3 reads CASSLDWLAGGTYNEQFF. The CDR3 DNA is TGTGCCAGCAGCTTAGACTGGCTAGCGGGGGGGACCTACAATGAGCAGTTCTTC.

The chain joins TRBV4-3 to TRBJ1-1; a weak D match, TRBD1 (5 bases). From germline, CDR1 is LGHNA and CDR2 YSLEER. The CDR3 sequence is 15 residues long. Trimming left V 4 bases short and J 4 bases short, with 16 bases between. The chain's CDR3 is CASSPGFLGGTEAFF. The CDR3, as DNA: TGCGCCAGCAGCCCAGGGTTTCTGGGGGGCACTGAAGCTTTCTTT.

V is TRBV6-5 and J is TRBJ2-7; 7 positions agree with TRBD1. Trimming cost V 2 bases and J 2 bases; bases outside gene matches: 3. This CDR3 spans 14 amino acids. Germline V gene lookup returns CDR1 MNHEY and CDR2 SVGAGI. CDR3 protein: CASSYRGQPYEQYF. In DNA, the CDR3 is TGTGCCAGCAGTTACCGGGGACAGCCCTACGAGCAGTACTTC.

V gene TRBV5-1 combines with J gene TRBJ2-2, with 7 nucleotides matching TRBD1. Looked up from germline, CDR1 is SGHRS and CDR2 is YFSETQ. V gave up 0 bases and J gave up 2 bases; unmatched junction bases: 7. This CDR3 has 17 amino acids. As DNA, the CDR3 is TGCGCCAGCAGCTTGGGCCCGGGACAGACAAACACCGGGGAGCTGTTTTTT. Residues: CASSLGPGQTNTGELFF.

The rearrangement links TRBV7-9 to TRBJ2-1, with 8 positions matching TRBD1. Germline loops: CDR1 SEHNR, CDR2 FQNEAQ (reference sequence). The CDR3 totals 15 residues. The ends lost 4 bases at V and 6 bases at J; junction bases unmatched: 8. In DNA form, the CDR3 reads TGTGCCAGCAGCTCCGGACAGGGTGGCCTCAATGAGCAGTTCTTC. It encodes CASSSGQGGLNEQFF.

The chain is built from TRBV5-1 and TRBJ1-1, with no clear D. Between the trimmed V and J ends, which lost 7 bases and 4 bases, there was a span of 8 bases. The germline gives CDR1 SGHRS, CDR2 YFSETQ. The CDR3 contains 11 residues. CDR3 coding DNA: TGCGCCAGCCGGCGCGGCACTGAAGCTTTCTTT. It translates to CASRRGTEAFF.

The rearrangement uses TRBV19 and TRBJ2-2; TRBD1 matches at 8 bases. The J segment lost 6 bases and the V segment lost 6 bases, leaving 12 bases of the junction unmatched. There are 16 residues in the CDR3. CDR1 LNHDA and CDR2 SQIVND come from the germline V gene (reference sequence). The CDR3 DNA sequence: TGTGCCAGTAGACTCCCGGCCAGGGGGCTGGCCGGGGAGCTGTTTTTT. Amino acids: CASRLPARGLAGELFF.